The 7 T cell receptor beta chains in this list originate from one sample, sequenced in a study of beta chain features in type 1 diabetes. General observations from the study: Shortening of TCRB CDR3s, moderate but significant, appeared in all four CD4+ subsets of Type 1 diabetes patients.

The authors reverse transcribed all of the isolated RNA, so sequencing captured expressed TCRB transcripts. Data came from immunoSEQ multiplex PCR; TCRdb stores just in-frame clones and leaves some out. Seen here are about 160,000 clones, approximately 8.4% observed once, and the top ten hold roughly 0.5%. These receptors have no identified antigens. The sample was central memory CD4+ T cells from blood. These receptors were obtained from a man between 18 and 29 years old with type 1 diabetes.

This sequence joins TRBV4-1 and TRBJ2-5, with 9 bases fitting TRBD2. From germline, CDR1 is MGHRA and CDR2 YSYEKL. The CDR3 is 18 residues long. Trimming removed 3 bases from V and 5 bases from J; junction bases left unmatched: 16. The CDR3 nucleotides are TGCGCCAGCAGCCAGGGCGCAATAGCGGGGGCCTCAGGGGAGACCCAGTACTTC. As protein: CASSQGAIAGASGETQYF.

The V gene is TRBV11-2, the J gene TRBJ2-5; 10 bases align to TRBD2. Germline CDR1 is SGHAT and CDR2 is FQNNGV. Trimming cost V 3 bases and J 2 bases; bases outside gene matches: 6. The CDR3 is 16 amino acids. The CDR3 DNA sequence: TGTGCCAGCAGCTTGCGAGCGGGAGGGGAACAAGAGACCCAGTACTTC. The encoded protein is CASSLRAGGEQETQYF.

The chain carries TRBV7-9 and TRBJ2-3; D is unclear. The CDR3 has 16 residues. Trimming took 1 base from V and 0 from J, leaving 11 bases between them. The germline V gene has CDR1 SEHNR and CDR2 FQNEAQ (reference sequence). The CDR3 loop is CASSLGSLVSTDTQYF. The CDR3 DNA follows: TGTGCCAGCAGCTTAGGTAGCTTGGTGAGCACAGATACGCAGTATTTT.

The chain uses TRBV6-5 and TRBJ2-1, with D tentatively TRBD1 (6 bases). Germline V gene sequence: CDR1 MNHEY, CDR2 SVGAGI. Trimming removed 7 bases at V and 14 bases at J, with 15 bases between. This CDR3 is 11 amino acids long. The CDR3 loop is CASNQRGMEFF. The CDR3 nucleotides read TGTGCCAGCAACCAAAGGGGGATGGAGTTCTTC.

Only a few counts were recorded for this clone. V is TRBV19 and J is TRBJ2-7; tentatively, D is TRBD2 (7 bases). Germline V gene sequence: CDR1 LNHDA, CDR2 SQIVND (reference sequence). The CDR3 covers 17 residues. V was cut by 9 bases and J by 4 bases, with 28 bases left in between. The CDR3 DNA sequence: TGTGCCAGCTTCCCAAAAAGGCGGGGGCCCGCCTCTTACGAGCAGTACTTC. Amino acids: CASFPKRRGPASYEQYF.

This clone was recorded a few times. The V and J genes are TRBV6-4 and TRBJ2-3; D possibly corresponds to TRBD1 (6 bases). This CDR3 spans 12 amino acids. Trimming removed 3 bases at V and 5 bases at J, with 6 bases between. Germline CDR1 reads MRHNA; CDR2 reads SNTAGT. In nucleotides, the CDR3 is TGTGCCAGCAGTGAACAGGGAGATACGCAGTATTTT. It specifies CASSEQGDTQYF.

This clone was found a few times. This chain joins TRBV7-2 and TRBJ2-7, with D possibly TRBD1 on 5 matching bases. In germline, CDR1 is SGHTA, CDR2 FQGNSA. Trimming shortened V by 1 base and J by 7 bases, and 17 bases separated the two germline ends. The CDR3 sequence is 15 residues long. CDR3 nucleotides: TGTGCCAGCAGCTTAGATGCGGTTCAGGGTCGGGAGCAGTACTTC. It codes for CASSLDAVQGREQYF.